This TCR beta chain was profiled in a study of T cell responses to AZD1222 COVID-19 vaccine listed by TCRdb under 2021. Notes on the research overall: AZD1222 recipients whose second dose came at about 4 weeks and those whose second dose came at about 12 weeks were combined into one group, since spike-specific TCR depth and breadth did not differ between the two schedules. Enrollment into the trials was organized by age into subgroups of 18-55, 56-69 and 70-plus years, and those subgroups contained approximately 150, 30 and 60 TCR-sequenced participants, respectively. TCR sequencing was performed for roughly 240 trial participants, of whom around 210 were given two doses of AZD1222 and around 25 were given two doses of MenACWY control vaccine.

What the work shows at the level of the full study, not this receptor alone: Vaccine-associated CD4 TCRs spanned the whole spike protein, with dominant responses in regions 160-218 and 743-854. Because no day 14 peak-response samples were available, repertoires were characterized only after the peak T cell response. A significant rise in spike-specific TCR breadth and depth was observed after two AZD1222 doses relative to day 0 and relative to MenACWY recipients. The 56-69-year group was small, and its depth increase did not reach significance, likely because of low power. Only six AZD1222 recipients were SARS-CoV-2 seropositive at baseline, limiting conclusions about previously exposed vaccinees. Reportedly, almost half of the unique spike-specific TCRs recognized epitopes lying outside the regions that are mutated in the B.1.351 and B.1.1.7 variants. Participants were mostly white British, with more females than males. The authors suggested clonal diversity may have been underestimated.

Comment on this clone: Which antigen it targets is not known. It has no much larger one-base neighbor in the sample; base qualities were not kept.

Including cysteine and phenylalanine, the CDR3 has 15 amino acids. The DNA shown is the 45-base CDR3, in frame from base 1. Trimming removed 3 bases from V and 5 bases from J, leaving 17 bases between the germline ends. CDR1 and CDR2 were assigned from the germline V gene (reference sequence) as LNHDA and SQIVND. The time point label for this specimen denotes: baseline before first vaccination. Vaccinee samples came from UK trials COV001 and COV002, including a single-blind randomized controlled phase 2/3 trial of AZD1222 (ChAdOx1 nCoV-19) in healthy adults. For TCRbeta chain sequencing, PBMC samples were collected from trial participants at day 0 and at day 28 after the second dose. The CDR3 regions of human TCRbeta chains were analyzed by immunosequencing. For the original study's pipeline: Repertoire TCRs were matched against a reference library of SARS-CoV-2-specific TCRs generated with the MIRA antigen-specificity platform. Breadth was defined as the fraction of unique TCRs that were SARS-CoV-2-associated. Depth was defined as the fraction of total T cells that were SARS-CoV-2-associated. Using the MIRA data, each spike-specific TCR was mapped to the spike region that the TCR reacts to and placed in a CD4 or CD8 class. Log10-transformed breadth and depth values were compared by one-way ANOVA with Sidak's multiple comparisons tests. TCRdb obtained this table from immuneACCESS and retained in-frame rearrangements with V and J assigned. These tables miss some clones; where compared with another copy, unresolved V genes account for less than half of the shortfall, and the remainder is unexplained. V, J and clone size were drawn from that table, and D and trimming were deduced from the DNA. Present in this sample are some 140,000 clones, roughly 90% of which were seen just once. The top ten constitute 1.6% of the sample.

Here the sequenced sample was peripheral blood, taken on day 0 of AZD1222 vaccination. This receptor was taken from an adult in good health. The sequence joins TRBV19 to TRBJ2-7; 6 matching bases give a weak D call of TRBD1. The DNA reads as follows: TGTGCCAGTAGTATTCCTGTGGGGGCGCGGGACGAGCAGTACTTC. Its protein is CASSIPVGARDEQYF. With the rest looked up from the reference TRBV19 and TRBJ2-7 genes rather than sequenced, the full variable domain is DGGITQSPKYLFRKEGQNVTLSCEQNLNHDAMYWYRQDPGQGLRLIYYSQIVNDFQKGDIAEGYSVSREKKESFPLTVTSAQKNPTAFYLCASSIPVGARDEQYFGPGTRLTVT.